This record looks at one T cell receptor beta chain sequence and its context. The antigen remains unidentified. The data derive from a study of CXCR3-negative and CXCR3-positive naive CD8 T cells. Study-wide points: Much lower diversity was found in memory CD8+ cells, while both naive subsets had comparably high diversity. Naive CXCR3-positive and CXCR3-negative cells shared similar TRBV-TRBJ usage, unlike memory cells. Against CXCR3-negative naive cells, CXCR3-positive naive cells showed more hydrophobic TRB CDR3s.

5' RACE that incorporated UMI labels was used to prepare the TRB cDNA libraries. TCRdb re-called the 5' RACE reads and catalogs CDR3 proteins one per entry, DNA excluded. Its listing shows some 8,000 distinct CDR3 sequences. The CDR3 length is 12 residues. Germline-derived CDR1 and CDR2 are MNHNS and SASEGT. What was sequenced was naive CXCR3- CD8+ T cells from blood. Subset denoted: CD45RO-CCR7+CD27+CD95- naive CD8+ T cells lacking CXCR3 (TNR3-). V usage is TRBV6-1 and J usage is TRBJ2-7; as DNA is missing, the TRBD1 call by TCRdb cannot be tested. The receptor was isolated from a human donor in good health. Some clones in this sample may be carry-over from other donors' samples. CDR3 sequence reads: CASTHRLWEQYF.